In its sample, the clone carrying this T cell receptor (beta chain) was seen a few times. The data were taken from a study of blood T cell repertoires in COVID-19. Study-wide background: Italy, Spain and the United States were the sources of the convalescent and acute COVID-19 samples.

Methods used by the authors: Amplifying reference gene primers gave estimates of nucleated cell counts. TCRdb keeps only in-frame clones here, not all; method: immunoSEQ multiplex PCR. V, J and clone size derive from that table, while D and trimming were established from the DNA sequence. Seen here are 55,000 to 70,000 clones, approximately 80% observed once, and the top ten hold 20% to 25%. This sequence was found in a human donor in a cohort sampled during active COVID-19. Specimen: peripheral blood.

CDR3 region: CAWSFLSGGAHTGELFF. CDR3 sequence (DNA): TGTGCCTGGAGTTTTCTAAGTGGGGGGGCTCACACCGGGGAGCTGTTTTTT. The chain employs TRBV30 and TRBJ2-2, with a possible D match to TRBD2 (7 bases). V was cut by 2 bases and J by 3 bases, with 19 bases left in between. The CDR3 runs to 17 residues. Germline V gene sequence: CDR1 GTSNPN, CDR2 SVGIG (reference sequence).